A selection of T cell receptor beta chains follows, all from one sample in a study of T cells in Graves' hyperthyroidism and ophthalmopathy. One entry per CDR3 protein results from TCRdb running MiXCR on the multiplex PCR reads. The table shows around 540,000 distinct CDR3 sequences, with about 45% occurring only once. Source material: peripheral blood or thyroid tissue (not recorded which). The receptors derive from a woman aged 18 to 35 with Graves' hyperthyroidism. The CDR3 runs from the conserved cysteine through the conserved F or W. A D gene is named only where the DNA matches it firmly. Size is stated for part of the rows, as once, few or many counts, or as a class when the clone is expanded.

v_gene	len	d_gene	j_gene	abundance	CDR3aa	CDR3nt
TRBV2	11	-	TRBJ2-7	-	CASSGDFPRFF	TGTGCCAGCAGTGGGGATTTCCCTCGGTTCTTC
TRBV25-1	15	TRBD1	TRBJ1-5	many	CASSGDREGNQPQHF	TGTGCCAGCAGTGGGGACAGGGAAGGAAATCAGCCCCAGCATTTT
TRBV5-1	16	-	TRBJ1-5	-	CASSLGGPLDGQPQHF	TGCGCCAGCAGCTTGGGCGGGCCTTTAGACGGTCAGCCCCAGCATTTT
TRBV2	15	-	TRBJ1-4	-	CASSEGGTVNEKLFF	TGTGCCAGCAGTGAAGGCGGGACGGTCAATGAAAAACTGTTTTTT
TRBV5-1	14	TRBD2	TRBJ2-7	few	CASSPLGRDYEQYF	TGCGCCAGCAGCCCTCTCGGGAGGGACTACGAGCAGTACTTC
TRBV7-9	12	-	TRBJ1-1	few	CASSLQGNEAFF	TGTGCCAGCAGCCTTCAGGGTAATGAAGCTTTCTTT
TRBV6-1	15	-	TRBJ2-2	once	CASRAPRAYTGELFF	TGTGCCAGCAGAGCCCCTCGGGCTTACACCGGGGAGCTGTTTTTT
TRBV25-1	14	-	TRBJ2-5	-	CASSEWGGGETQYF	TGTGCCAGCAGTGAATGGGGAGGCGGAGAGACCCAGTACTTC
TRBV24-1	12	TRBD1	TRBJ1-5	-	CATSSGGLAQHF	TGTGCCACCAGTTCAGGGGGCTTGGCCCAGCATTTT
TRBV25-1	14	-	TRBJ1-2	many	CASSAAGRAHGYTF	TGTGCCAGCAGTGCGGCAGGCAGAGCGCATGGCTACACCTTC
TRBV29-1	14	TRBD1	TRBJ2-2	-	CSYGRLTGTGELFF	TGCAGCTACGGCCGACTGACAGGGACCGGGGAGCTGTTTTTT
TRBV2	14	-	TRBJ1-1	many	CASSRQTGDTEAFF	TGTGCCAGCAGCAGACAGACTGGGGACACTGAAGCTTTCTTT
TRBV12-3/TRBV12-4	14	-	TRBJ2-2	-	CASGRVGGAGELFF	TGTGCCAGCGGCCGGGTGGGGGGAGCCGGGGAGCTGTTTTTC
TRBV7-6	17	TRBD2	TRBJ2-6	-	CASSSGTSGSGANVLTF	TGTGCCAGCAGCAGTGGGACTAGCGGCTCTGGGGCCAACGTCCTGACTTTC
TRBV7-8	18	-	TRBJ1-2	-	CASSLSAGGAVGGYGYTF	TGTGCCAGCAGCTTATCAGCGGGAGGGGCGGTTGGTGGCTATGGCTACACCTTC
TRBV29-1	14	-	TRBJ2-2	many	CSVETRENTGELFF	TGCAGCGTTGAAACACGGGAGAACACCGGGGAGCTGTTTTTT
TRBV7-8	15	-	TRBJ1-5	many	CASSLYVGGNQPQHF	TGTGCCAGCAGCTTATACGTCGGGGGCAATCAGCCCCAGCATTTT
TRBV6-5	13	-	TRBJ2-5	-	CASSWAGQETQYF	TGTGCCAGCAGTTGGGCAGGACAAGAGACCCAGTACTTC
TRBV7-2	14	-	TRBJ2-7	-	CASSQDPIESEQYF	TGTGCCAGCAGCCAAGATCCTATAGAGAGCGAGCAGTACTTC
TRBV10-2	18	-	TRBJ1-1	-	CASSESSSWAGMNTEAFF	TGCGCCAGCAGTGAGTCGTCCTCTTGGGCAGGAATGAACACTGAAGCTTTCTTT
TRBV7-9	17	-	TRBJ2-3	-	CASSLAVWYSRTDTQYF	TGTGCCAGCAGCTTAGCCGTCTGGTACTCGAGAACAGATACGCAGTATTTT
TRBV19	11	-	TRBJ1-2	-	CAWSVSGGYTF	TGTGCCTGGAGTGTATCCGGTGGCTACACCTTC
TRBV15	16	TRBD2	TRBJ2-5	-	CATSRWGLAGEETQYF	TGTGCCACCAGCAGATGGGGACTAGCGGGAGAAGAGACACAGTACTTC
TRBV7-6	16	TRBD2	TRBJ2-7	-	CASSSPKPAGGYEQYF	TGTGCCAGCAGCTCCCCAAAACCAGCGGGAGGTTACGAGCAGTACTTC
TRBV9	14	-	TRBJ1-2	once	CASSPQRDNYGYTF	TGTGCCAGCAGTCCTCAGCGGGACAACTATGGCTACACCTTC
TRBV29-1	14	TRBD2	TRBJ2-7	-	CSFYRAAGGYEQYF	TGCAGCTTTTACCGGGCGGCGGGAGGATATGAGCAGTACTTC
TRBV6-5	18	-	TRBJ1-6	few	CASSYSYGRDGRGSPLHF	TGTGCCAGCAGTTACTCTTATGGACGGGACGGAAGGGGTTCACCCCTCCACTTT
TRBV7-2	14	TRBD1	TRBJ1-4	-	CASSKGQGAEKLFF	TGTGCCAGCAGCAAAGGACAGGGTGCTGAAAAACTGTTTTTT
TRBV7-9	13	-	TRBJ2-7	-	CASSLMASYEQYF	TGTGCCAGCAGCTTAATGGCTTCCTACGAGCAGTACTTC
TRBV7-2	14	TRBD2	TRBJ2-7	-	CASSPSGRIYGQYF	TGTGCCAGCAGCCCTAGCGGGAGGATCTACGGGCAGTACTTC
TRBV25-1	13	TRBD1	TRBJ2-5	many	CASRQGTTETQYF	TGTGCCAGCCGACAGGGGACAACAGAGACCCAGTACTTC
TRBV29-1	13	TRBD1	TRBJ1-1	once	CSVEGGGTGFAFF	TGCAGCGTTGAAGGTGGGGGGACAGGTTTCGCTTTCTTT
TRBV19	13	-	TRBJ2-5	few	CASSKGNQETQYF	TGTGCCAGTAGTAAGGGAAACCAAGAGACCCAGTACTTC
TRBV19	16	-	TRBJ1-3	few	CASSIQPELSGNTIYF	TGTGCCAGTAGTATTCAACCGGAACTCTCTGGAAACACCATATATTTT
TRBV25-1	16	TRBD1	TRBJ1-6	-	CASSSATGIYNSPLHF	TGTGCCAGCAGTTCCGCGACAGGGATCTATAATTCACCCCTCCACTTT
TRBV5-8	11	-	TRBJ1-2	many	CASTTGRGYTF	TGTGCCAGTACGACAGGACGCGGCTACACCTTC
TRBV6-2/TRBV6-3	12	TRBD1	TRBJ1-2	many	CASSLGQDGYTF	TGTGCCAGCAGCCTCGGACAGGATGGCTACACCTTC
TRBV5-1	17	TRBD1	TRBJ2-6	-	CACNPGQGATGANVLTF	TGTGCCTGCAATCCGGGACAGGGGGCTACTGGGGCCAACGTCCTGACTTTC